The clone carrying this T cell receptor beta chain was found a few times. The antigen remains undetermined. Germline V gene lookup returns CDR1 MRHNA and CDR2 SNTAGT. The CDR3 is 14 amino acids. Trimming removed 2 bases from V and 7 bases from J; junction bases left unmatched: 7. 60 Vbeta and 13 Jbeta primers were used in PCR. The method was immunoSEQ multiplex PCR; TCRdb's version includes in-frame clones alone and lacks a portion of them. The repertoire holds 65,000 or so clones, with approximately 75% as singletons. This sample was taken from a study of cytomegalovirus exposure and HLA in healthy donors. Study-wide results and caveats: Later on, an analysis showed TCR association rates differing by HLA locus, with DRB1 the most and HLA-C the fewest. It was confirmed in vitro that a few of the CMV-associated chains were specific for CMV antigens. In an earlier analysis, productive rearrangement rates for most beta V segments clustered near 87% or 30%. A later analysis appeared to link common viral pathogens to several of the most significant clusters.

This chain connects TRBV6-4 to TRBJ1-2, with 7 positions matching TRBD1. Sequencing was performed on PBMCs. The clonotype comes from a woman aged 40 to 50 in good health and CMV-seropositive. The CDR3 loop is CASSDDRVVGGYTF. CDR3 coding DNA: TGTGCCAGCAGTGACGACAGGGTTGTTGGTGGCTACACCTTC.